Given below is one TCR beta chain in context. Which antigen it targets is not known. No per-base quality is available; no much larger clone lies one base away. This sample stems from a study of beta chain features in type 1 diabetes (dated by TCRdb to the late 2010s). Regarding the study in general: Patients and healthy donors did not differ in mean age, gender distribution, total cell number or subset yield. In the study, recently diagnosed type 1 diabetes patients and matched healthy donors were compared on the TCRB repertoires of their sorted circulating CD4+ T cell subsets. Regulatory and stem cell-like memory subsets were isolated from only 8 patients and about eight healthy donors, whereas naive and central memory subsets came from all 30 or so donors. Across all samples, around 100 million sorted cells were examined, and cell number per subset correlated strongly with RNA yield.

The entire isolated RNA was reverse transcribed using the High Capacity cDNA Reverse Transcription Kit, and thus expressed TCRB transcripts were sequenced. Deep immunoSEQ sequencing was performed on naive, central memory and regulatory T cell samples, with an average of about 3.6 million total reads per sample. After sorted cells were lysed in RLT buffer, RNA was extracted with DNase-treated RNeasy Micro or Mini kits, with the choice depending on cell number. Each cell subset was processed separately to prevent cross-contamination, with patient and healthy donor samples processed together. TCRB sequences were amplified from cDNA with the immunoSEQ multiplex PCR, producing 87-bp fragments spanning the CDR3 region. Sequencing of the amplicons was performed on the Illumina HiSeq platform. In the original analysis: PCR bias was corrected computationally using synthetic template baselines, and reads within Hamming distance 2 were collapsed, with unmergeable singletons discarded. Reads were aligned against IMGT to assign V, D and J genes, CDR3 length and insertions or deletions at six rearrangement sites. Within each subset, clonotype counts were normalized to sorted cell number, after which true diversity and Gini coefficients were computed with the tcR R package. The overlap coefficient, calculated on TCRB nucleotide sequences, was used to measure repertoire sharing. TCRdb carries this immuneACCESS record with in-frame sequences only. Its versions omit some clonotypes, under half of them owing to an unresolved V gene in the studies checked, with the rest unexplained. V and J calls plus clone size are reproduced from that table; the DNA served to infer D and trimming. This sample has some 200,000 clones in its table, and approximately 11% of those were observed once. Approximately 1.4% of the sample rests with the top ten.

A single peripheral blood draw of 95 to 150 mL on average was collected from each donor into heparinised tubes. A BD FACSAria II was used to sort naive, central memory, regulatory and stem cell-like memory CD4+ T cells with a panel that included CD45RO, CCR7, CD25, CD127, CD95 and CD27. Purity was above 95% for every sorted population. PBMCs were isolated right away by Lymphoprep density gradient centrifugation and were stained directly, without culture. So that batch effects would be minimized, each experiment stained and sorted samples in pairs, pairing one healthy donor with one patient. The investigation overall reported the following: A moderate but significant shortening of TCRB CDR3 length was observed in type 1 diabetes patients in all four CD4+ subsets. Shorter templates might have been favored by PCR, but patient and control samples were amplified and corrected together, so both groups would have been affected equally by any skew. The naive, central memory and regulatory TCRB repertoires appeared to resemble one another more closely among patients than among healthy donors. Sequencing cDNA rather than genomic DNA could over-represent highly expressing activated cells, although activation and CD3 levels did not differ between groups. Because the HLA sub-analyses included only small numbers of individuals, any influence of HLA type on TCRB rearrangement was left unresolved. At VDJ recombination sites, type 1 diabetes patients had fewer insertions and more deleted nucleotides, which implies abnormalities in thymic rearrangement.

Measured from the cysteine to the phenylalanine, the CDR3 is 17 residues long. The read is trimmed to its CDR3 DNA, 51 bases read in frame from base 1. V and J are truncated by 4 bases and 1 base respectively, leaving an intervening sequence of 18 bases. CDR1 SNHLY and CDR2 FYNNEI are derived from the germline V gene. This TCR was recovered from a young man in good health. The sequenced material came from central memory CD4+ T cells from blood. The sequence links TRBV2 to TRBJ2-3; there is no confident call for the D gene. The bases are TGTGCCAGCAGTGGCCCGGGCAGCTCGTTGGGCACAGATACGCAGTATTTT. Its protein product is CASSGPGSSLGTDTQYF. The variable domain in full, with residues beyond the CDR3 obtained from the reference TRBV2 and TRBJ2-3 genes, is EPEVTQTPSHQVTQMGQEVILRCVPISNHLYFYWYRQILGQKVEFLVSFYNNEISEKSEIFDDQFSVERPDGSNFTLKIRSTKLEDSAMYFCASSGPGSSLGTDTQYFGPGTRLTVL.